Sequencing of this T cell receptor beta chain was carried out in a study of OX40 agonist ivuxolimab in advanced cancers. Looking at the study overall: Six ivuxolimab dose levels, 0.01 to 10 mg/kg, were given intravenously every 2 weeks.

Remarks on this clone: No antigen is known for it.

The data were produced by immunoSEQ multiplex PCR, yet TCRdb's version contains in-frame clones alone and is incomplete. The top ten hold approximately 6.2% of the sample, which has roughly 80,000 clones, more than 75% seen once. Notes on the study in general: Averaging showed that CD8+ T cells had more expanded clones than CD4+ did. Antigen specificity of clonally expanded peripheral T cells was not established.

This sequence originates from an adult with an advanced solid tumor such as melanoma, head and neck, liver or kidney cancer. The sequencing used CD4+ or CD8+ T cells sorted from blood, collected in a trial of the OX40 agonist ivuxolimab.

This CDR3 is CASGTGAEAFF. In DNA, the CDR3 is TGTGCCAGCGGGACAGGAGCTGAAGCTTTCTTT. The V gene is TRBV27, the J gene TRBJ1-1, with 8 bases identical to TRBD1. The V and J ends lost 8 bases and 6 bases, in that order; junction bases with no gene match: 2. The CDR3 sequence is 11 residues long. In germline, CDR1 is MNHEY, CDR2 SMNVEV (reference sequence).